What follows describes a single T cell receptor beta chain. This clonotype was picked up a small number of times. Its antigen target is currently unknown. No quality values exist for individual bases; no much larger clone is one base distant. TCR cDNA was synthesized by 5'RACE template switching, through which a universal primer site and unique molecular identifiers were introduced. Priming for cDNA synthesis came from both the TCR alpha and TCR beta constant segments. Library amplification involved two PCR steps, and the second step added sample barcodes and sequencing adapters. Libraries were sequenced on Illumina HiSeq 2500 (2x100 bp) or NovaSeq (2x150 bp). The original pipeline was this. MIGEC was used to demultiplex reads and collapse the reads into UMI consensus sequences, and MiXCR was used for V(D)J alignment. Clonotypes responding to the vaccine were identified with edgeR on replicate PBMC samples, with the criteria of FDR below 0.01 and a log2 fold change above 5 up to day 15. Each bulk clonotype received a CD4 or CD8 identity based on whether the sequenced CD4 or CD8 repertoire contained that clonotype at higher abundance. TCRdb reprocessing: public reads trimmed at Q25 with fastp, clones called with MiXCR, in-frame beta chains kept. Every distinct CDR3 protein forms one entry, paired with its most common genes and DNA. TCRdb's processing, not the study's, gives the V and J calls here. For this sample the table gives tens of thousands of distinct CDR3 sequences, of which approximately 7.7% were detected only once. Clones ranked in the top ten supply about a third of the sample.

In the paper's terms, the treatment or condition label means: live attenuated yellow fever vaccine strain. A standard Ficoll-Paque protocol was used to isolate PBMCs from peripheral blood. Dynabeads CD4 and CD8 positive selection kits were used to isolate CD4 and CD8 T-cell fractions. TriZol was used to extract RNA from bulk PBMCs, CD4 and CD8 fractions, and dextramer-positive and dextramer-negative fractions. The data derive from a study of T cells after yellow fever vaccination (dated by TCRdb to the late 2010s). With respect to the entire study: The SMART-Seq v4 Ultra Low Input RNA kit was used to prepare libraries from fractions with low cell numbers. Blood was collected at multiple timepoints before and after primary and secondary immunization, and bulk PBMC replicates and cell subsets were isolated. To track T-cell clones before and after primary and booster YFV17D yellow fever vaccination, bulk TCR alpha and beta repertoires were sequenced longitudinally. Two healthy male donors, one aged 18 to 29 and one aged 30 to 40 years, made up the cohort.

Study-level results and caveats: After the booster, most of the clones that had expanded following primary vaccination were detected again (approximately 95% of CD4 and 80% to 90% of CD8), which suggests that memory was broadly maintained. Computational filtering was needed because FACS-sorted repertoires could contain abundant contaminating clonotypes from the bulk population. The secondary T-cell response was found to be weaker but faster than the primary response, with a peak reached on day 5 rather than on day 15. Because only a couple of donors were included in the study, the extent to which the findings can be generalized is limited. A small share of clonotypes occurred in both CD4 and CD8 compartments, likely arising from convergent recombination.

Ends trimmed: V by 4 bases, J by 6 bases; bases unmatched to a gene: 12. Looking up the germline V gene yields CDR1 SGDLS and CDR2 YYNGEE. From its cysteine to its phenylalanine, the CDR3 spans 16 amino acids. The read is trimmed to its CDR3 DNA, 48 bases read in frame from base 1. Sequenced here: CD8+ T cells sorted from PBMCs, sampled about 5 days after the first yellow fever vaccination. This sequence originates from a man aged 18 to 29 who received the YFV17D yellow fever vaccine. Recombination connected TRBV9 to TRBJ1-4, with 7 central nucleotides matching TRBD1. The CDR3 corresponds to CASSPRMGTAYEKLFF. The DNA sequence reads TGTGCCAGCAGCCCCCGTATGGGGACAGCATATGAAAAACTGTTTTTT. Extended through the reference TRBV9 and TRBJ1-4 proteins, this CDR3 yields the full variable domain: DSGVTQTPKHLITATGQRVTLRCSPRSGDLSVYWYQQSLDQGLQFLIQYYNGEERAKGNILERFSAQQFPDLHSELNLSSLELGDSALYFCASSPRMGTAYEKLFFGSGTQLSVL.